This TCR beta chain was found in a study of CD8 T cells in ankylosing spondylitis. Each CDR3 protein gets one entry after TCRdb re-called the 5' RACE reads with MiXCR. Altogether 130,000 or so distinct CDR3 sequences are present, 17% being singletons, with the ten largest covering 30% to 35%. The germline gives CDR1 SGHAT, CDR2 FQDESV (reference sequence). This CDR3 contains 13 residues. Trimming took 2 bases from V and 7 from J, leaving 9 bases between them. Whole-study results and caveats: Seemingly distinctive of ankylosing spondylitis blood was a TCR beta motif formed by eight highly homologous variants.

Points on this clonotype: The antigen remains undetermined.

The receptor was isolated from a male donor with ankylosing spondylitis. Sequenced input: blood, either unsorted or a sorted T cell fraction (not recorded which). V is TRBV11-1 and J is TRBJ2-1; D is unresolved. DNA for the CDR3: TGTGCCAGCAGCTTATTTCTGGGGAATGAGCAGTTCTTC. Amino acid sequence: CASSLFLGNEQFF.